This TCR beta chain was recovered during a study of radiotherapy plus CTLA-4 blockade in lung cancer. The study's findings and limits: Expansion in blood of tumor-derived TCR clones was seen after radiotherapy plus ipilimumab. Reports identified early blood T cell clone dynamics, with interferon-beta, as the best response predictor.

Per the germline V gene, CDR1 is LNHDA and CDR2 is SQIVND (reference sequence). V shed 5 bases, J shed 4 bases, and the junction held 11 bases outside the gene matches. The CDR3 runs to 16 residues. This table comes from immunoSEQ multiplex PCR, and its TCRdb copy is limited to in-frame clones, with some not included. The sample consists of over 95,000 clones, 60% to 75% of them appearing once. This clone was seen once. Its cognate antigen is unknown. V usage is TRBV19 and J usage is TRBJ2-7; 10 nucleotides align to TRBD1. This TCR was recovered from a human donor with non-small cell lung cancer who had a partial response to radiotherapy plus ipilimumab. Some clones in this sample may be carry-over from other donors' samples. The specimen was peripheral blood, collected from a patient treated with radiotherapy plus ipilimumab. In DNA form, the CDR3 reads TGTGCCAGTAGTCCCTCTGCGACAGGGGGCATGTACGAGCAGTACTTC. Residues: CASSPSATGGMYEQYF.